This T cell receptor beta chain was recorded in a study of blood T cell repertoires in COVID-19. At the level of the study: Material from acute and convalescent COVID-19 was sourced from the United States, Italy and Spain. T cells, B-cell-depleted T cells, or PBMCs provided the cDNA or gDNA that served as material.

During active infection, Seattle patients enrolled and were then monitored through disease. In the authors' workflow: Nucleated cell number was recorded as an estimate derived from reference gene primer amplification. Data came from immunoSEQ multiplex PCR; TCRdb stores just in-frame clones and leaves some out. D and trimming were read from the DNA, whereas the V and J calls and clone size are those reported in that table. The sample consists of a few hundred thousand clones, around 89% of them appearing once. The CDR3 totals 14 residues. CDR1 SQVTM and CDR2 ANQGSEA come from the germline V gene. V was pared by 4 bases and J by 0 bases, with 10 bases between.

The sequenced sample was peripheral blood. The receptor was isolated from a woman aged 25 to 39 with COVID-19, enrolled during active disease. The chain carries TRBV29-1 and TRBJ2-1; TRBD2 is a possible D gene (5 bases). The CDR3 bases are TGCAGCGTTGGTACCGGGAACTCCTACAATGAGCAGTTCTTC. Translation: CSVGTGNSYNEQFF.